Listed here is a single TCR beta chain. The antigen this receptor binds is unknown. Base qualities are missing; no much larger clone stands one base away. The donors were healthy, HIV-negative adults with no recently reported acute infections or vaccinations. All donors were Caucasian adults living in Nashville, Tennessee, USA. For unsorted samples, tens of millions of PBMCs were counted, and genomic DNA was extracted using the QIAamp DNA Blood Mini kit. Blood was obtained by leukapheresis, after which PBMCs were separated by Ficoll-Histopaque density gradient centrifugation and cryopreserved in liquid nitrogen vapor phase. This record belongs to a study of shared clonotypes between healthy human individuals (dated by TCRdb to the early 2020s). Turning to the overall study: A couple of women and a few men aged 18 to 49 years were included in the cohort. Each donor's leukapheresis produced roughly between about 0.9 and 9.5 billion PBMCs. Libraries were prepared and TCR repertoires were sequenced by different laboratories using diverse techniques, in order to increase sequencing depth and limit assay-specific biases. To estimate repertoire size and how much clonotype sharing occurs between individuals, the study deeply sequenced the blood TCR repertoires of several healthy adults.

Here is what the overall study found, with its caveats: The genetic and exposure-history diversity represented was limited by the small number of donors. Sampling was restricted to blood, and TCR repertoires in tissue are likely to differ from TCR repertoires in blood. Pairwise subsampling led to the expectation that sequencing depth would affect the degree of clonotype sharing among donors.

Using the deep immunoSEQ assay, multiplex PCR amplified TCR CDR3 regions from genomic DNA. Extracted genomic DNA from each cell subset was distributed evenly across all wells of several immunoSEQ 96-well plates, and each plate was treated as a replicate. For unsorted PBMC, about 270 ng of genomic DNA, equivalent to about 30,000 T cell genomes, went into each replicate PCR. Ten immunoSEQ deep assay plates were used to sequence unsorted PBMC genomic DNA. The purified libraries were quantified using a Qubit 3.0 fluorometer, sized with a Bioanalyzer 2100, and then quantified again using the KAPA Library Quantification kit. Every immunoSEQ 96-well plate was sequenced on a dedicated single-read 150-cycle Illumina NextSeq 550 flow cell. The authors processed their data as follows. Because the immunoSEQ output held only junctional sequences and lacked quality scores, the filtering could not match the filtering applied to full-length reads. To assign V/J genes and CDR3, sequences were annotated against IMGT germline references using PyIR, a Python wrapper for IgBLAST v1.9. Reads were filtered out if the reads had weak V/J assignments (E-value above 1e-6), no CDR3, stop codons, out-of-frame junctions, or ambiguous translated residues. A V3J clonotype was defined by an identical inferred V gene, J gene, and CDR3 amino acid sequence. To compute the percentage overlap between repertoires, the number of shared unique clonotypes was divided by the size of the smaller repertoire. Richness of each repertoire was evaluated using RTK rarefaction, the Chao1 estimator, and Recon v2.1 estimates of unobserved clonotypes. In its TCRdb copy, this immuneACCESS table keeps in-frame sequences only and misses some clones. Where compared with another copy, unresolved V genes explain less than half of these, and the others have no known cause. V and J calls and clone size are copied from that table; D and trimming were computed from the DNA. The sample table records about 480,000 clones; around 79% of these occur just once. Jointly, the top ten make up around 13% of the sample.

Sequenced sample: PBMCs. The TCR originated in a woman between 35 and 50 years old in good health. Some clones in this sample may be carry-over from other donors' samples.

The DNA reads as follows: TGTGCCAGTAGTATGTACTCCGGGACAGGGGGCAAGGTCGAGCAGTACTTC. Its protein reads: CASSMYSGTGGKVEQYF. This chain is built from TRBV19 and TRBJ2-7; TRBD1 agrees with 12 junctional bases. The germline V gene (reference sequence) sets CDR1 to LNHDA and CDR2 to SQIVND. The germline V end is reduced by 3 bases and the J end by 6 bases; junction bases left unmatched: 12. The CDR3 goes from the cysteine to the phenylalanine over 17 residues. Just the 51-base CDR3 DNA is kept, in frame starting at base 1.